Sequencing of this T cell receptor (beta chain) was carried out in a study of beta chain features in type 1 diabetes. Study-wide results and limits: Type 1 diabetes patients had TCRB CDR3s that were shorter (moderately but significantly so) in all four CD4+ subsets.

Expressed TCRB transcripts were sequenced because the isolated RNA had all been reverse transcribed beforehand. Clones were sequenced by immunoSEQ multiplex PCR, and TCRdb holds only the in-frame ones, with some missing. The table records hundreds of thousands of clones, roughly 30% of them present only once. Worth noting for this clone: Its antigen is not identified.

The V end was cut by 5 bases, the J end by 8 bases, with 10 bases between. This CDR3 contains 11 residues. Germline V gene lookup returns CDR1 SGHDN and CDR2 FVKESK. The chain is built from TRBV14 and TRBJ2-7; no clear D gene. Material for sequencing was naive CD4+ T cells from blood. The receptor was derived from a man aged 18 to 29 in good health. In nucleotides, the CDR3 is TGTGCCAGCAGCTCCCGCGCTCAGCAGTACTTC. Translating gives CASSSRAQQYF.